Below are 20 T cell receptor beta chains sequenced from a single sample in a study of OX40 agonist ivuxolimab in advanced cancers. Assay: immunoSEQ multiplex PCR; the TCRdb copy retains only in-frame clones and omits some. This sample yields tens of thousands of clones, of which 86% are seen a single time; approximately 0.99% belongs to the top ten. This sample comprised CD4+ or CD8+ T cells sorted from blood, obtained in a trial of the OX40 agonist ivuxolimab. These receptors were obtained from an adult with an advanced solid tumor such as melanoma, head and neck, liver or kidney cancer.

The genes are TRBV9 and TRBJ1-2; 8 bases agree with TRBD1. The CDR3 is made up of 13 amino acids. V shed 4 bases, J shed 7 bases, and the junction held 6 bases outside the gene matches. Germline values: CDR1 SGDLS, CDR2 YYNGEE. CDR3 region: CASSTSGGSGYTF. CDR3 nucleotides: TGTGCCAGCAGCACCTCAGGGGGCAGTGGCTACACCTTC.

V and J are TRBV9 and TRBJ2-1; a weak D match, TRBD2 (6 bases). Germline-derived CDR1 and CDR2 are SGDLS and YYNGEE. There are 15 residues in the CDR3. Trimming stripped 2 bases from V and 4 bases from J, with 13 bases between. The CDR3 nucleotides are TGTGCCAGCAGCGTCTGGGACGGGACTTACAATGAGCAGTTCTTC. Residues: CASSVWDGTYNEQFF.

The CDR3: CASSPPGIAKNIQYF. CDR3 in DNA: TGTGCCAGCTCACCACCGGGTATAGCCAAAAACATTCAGTACTTC. The chain is built from TRBV18 and TRBJ2-4; D gene unclear. Trimming removed 0 bases from V and 0 bases from J, with 6 bases in between. Germline CDR1 and CDR2: KGHSH and LQKENI. The CDR3 spans 15 residues.

The CDR3: CAWSTSGLAGGGYNEQFF. Written as DNA, the CDR3 is TGTGCCTGGAGTACCTCGGGACTAGCGGGAGGGGGCTACAATGAGCAGTTCTTC. The rearrangement uses TRBV30 and TRBJ2-1; TRBD2 matches 16 bases. The length of the CDR3 is 18 residues. Germline V lookup: CDR1 GTSNPN, CDR2 SVGIG (reference sequence). With V trimmed by 2 bases and J by 3 bases, 7 bases remained unmatched.

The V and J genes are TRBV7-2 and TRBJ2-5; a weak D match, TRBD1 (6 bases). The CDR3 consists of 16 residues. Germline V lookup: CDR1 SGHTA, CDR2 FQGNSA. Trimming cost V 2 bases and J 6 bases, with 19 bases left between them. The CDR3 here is CASSLSAGANGQTQYF. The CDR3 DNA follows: TGTGCCAGCAGCTTATCGGCAGGGGCTAATGGGCAGACCCAGTACTTC.

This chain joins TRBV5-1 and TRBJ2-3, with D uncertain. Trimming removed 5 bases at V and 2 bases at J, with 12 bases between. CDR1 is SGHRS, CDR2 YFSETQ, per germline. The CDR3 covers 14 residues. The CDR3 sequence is CASSSVLTTDTQYF. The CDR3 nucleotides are TGCGCCAGCAGTTCAGTACTCACCACAGATACGCAGTATTTT.

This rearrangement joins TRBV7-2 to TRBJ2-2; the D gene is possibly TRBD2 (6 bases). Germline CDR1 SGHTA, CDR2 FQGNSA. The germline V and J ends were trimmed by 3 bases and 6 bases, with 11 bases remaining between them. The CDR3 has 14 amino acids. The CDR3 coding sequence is TGTGCCAGCAGCTTGGGCAGGGAGGCCGGGGAGCTGTTTTTT. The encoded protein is CASSLGREAGELFF.

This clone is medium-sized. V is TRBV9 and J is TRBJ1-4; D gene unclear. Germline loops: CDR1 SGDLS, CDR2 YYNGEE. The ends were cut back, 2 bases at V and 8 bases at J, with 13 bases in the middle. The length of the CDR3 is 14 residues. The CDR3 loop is CASSVSGEQEKLFF. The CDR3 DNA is TGTGCCAGCAGCGTCTCCGGGGAACAGGAAAAACTGTTTTTT. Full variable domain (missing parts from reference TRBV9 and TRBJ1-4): DSGVTQTPKHLITATGQRVTLRCSPRSGDLSVYWYQQSLDQGLQFLIQYYNGEERAKGNILERFSAQQFPDLHSELNLSSLELGDSALYFCASSVSGEQEKLFFGSGTQLSVL.

The CDR3 sequence is CASSVATGTAFLYGYTF. Written as DNA, the CDR3 is TGTGCCAGCAGCGTAGCTACCGGGACAGCATTCCTCTATGGCTACACCTTC. The gene calls are TRBV9 and TRBJ1-2; 7 bases agree with TRBD1. Unmatched junction bases numbered 12, after V lost 0 bases and J lost 4 bases. From germline, CDR1 is SGDLS and CDR2 YYNGEE. The CDR3 spans 17 residues.

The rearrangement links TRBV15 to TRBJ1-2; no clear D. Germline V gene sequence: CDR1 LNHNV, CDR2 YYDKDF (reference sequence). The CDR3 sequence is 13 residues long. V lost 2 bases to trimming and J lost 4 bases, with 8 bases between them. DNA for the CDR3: TGTGCCACCAGCAGAACGGACCTCTATGGCTACACCTTC. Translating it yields CATSRTDLYGYTF.

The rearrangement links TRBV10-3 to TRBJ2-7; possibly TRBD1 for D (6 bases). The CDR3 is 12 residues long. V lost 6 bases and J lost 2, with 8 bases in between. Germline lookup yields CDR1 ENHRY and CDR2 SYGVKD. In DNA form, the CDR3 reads TGTGCCATCAGGGACAGTGCCTACGAGCAGTACTTC. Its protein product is CAIRDSAYEQYF.

The CDR3, as DNA: TGCAGCGTTGGGATGAGACAGGGTTACGAGCAGTACTTC. Translating gives CSVGMRQGYEQYF. This rearrangement joins TRBV29-1 to TRBJ2-7; the match to TRBD1 covers 7 bases. V was pared by 4 bases and J by 4 bases, with 7 bases of the junction left unmatched. The germline CDR1 and CDR2 sequences are SQVTM and ANQGSEA. The CDR3 loop spans 13 amino acids.

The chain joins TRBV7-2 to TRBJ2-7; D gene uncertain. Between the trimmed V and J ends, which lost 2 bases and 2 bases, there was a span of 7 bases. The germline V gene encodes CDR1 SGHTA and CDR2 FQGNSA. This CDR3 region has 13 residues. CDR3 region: CASSLQTTYEQYF. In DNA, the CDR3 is TGTGCCAGCAGCTTACAAACGACCTACGAGCAGTACTTC.

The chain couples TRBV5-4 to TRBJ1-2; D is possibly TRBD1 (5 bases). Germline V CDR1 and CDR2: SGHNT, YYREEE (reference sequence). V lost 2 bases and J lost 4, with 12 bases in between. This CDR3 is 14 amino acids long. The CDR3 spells CASSLPRDSYGYTF. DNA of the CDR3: TGTGCCAGCAGCTTACCCCGAGACAGCTATGGCTACACCTTC.

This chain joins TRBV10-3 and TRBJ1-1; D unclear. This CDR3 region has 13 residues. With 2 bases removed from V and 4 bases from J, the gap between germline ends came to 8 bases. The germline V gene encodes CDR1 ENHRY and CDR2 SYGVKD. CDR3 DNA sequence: TGTGCCATCAGTGAGAGGGTGGCCACTGAAGCTTTCTTT. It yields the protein CAISERVATEAFF.

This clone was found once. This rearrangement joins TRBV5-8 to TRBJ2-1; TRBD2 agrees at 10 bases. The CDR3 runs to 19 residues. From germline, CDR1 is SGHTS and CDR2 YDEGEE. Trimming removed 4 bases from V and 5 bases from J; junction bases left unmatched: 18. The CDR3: CASSILMLAGVAHHNEQFF. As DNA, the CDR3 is TGTGCCAGCAGCATTCTCATGCTAGCGGGAGTAGCCCACCACAATGAGCAGTTCTTC.

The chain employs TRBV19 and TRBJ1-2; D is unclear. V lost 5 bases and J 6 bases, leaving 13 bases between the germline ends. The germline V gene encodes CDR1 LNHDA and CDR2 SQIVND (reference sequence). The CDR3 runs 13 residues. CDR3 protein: CASSLAGRDGYTF. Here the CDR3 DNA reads TGTGCCAGTAGTTTAGCGGGAAGGGATGGCTACACCTTC.

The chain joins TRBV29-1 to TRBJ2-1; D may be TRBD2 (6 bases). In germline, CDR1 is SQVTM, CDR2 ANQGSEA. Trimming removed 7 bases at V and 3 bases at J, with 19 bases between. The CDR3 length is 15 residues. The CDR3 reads CSASPVSGYYNEQFF. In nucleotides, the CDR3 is TGCAGCGCATCTCCGGTCAGCGGGTACTACAATGAGCAGTTCTTC.

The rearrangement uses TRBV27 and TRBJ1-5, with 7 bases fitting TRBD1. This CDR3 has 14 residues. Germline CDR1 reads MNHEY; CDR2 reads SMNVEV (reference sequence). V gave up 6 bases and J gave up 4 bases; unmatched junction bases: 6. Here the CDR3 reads CASRRDSRNQPQHF. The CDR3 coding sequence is TGTGCCAGCAGACGGGACAGCCGGAATCAGCCCCAGCATTTT.

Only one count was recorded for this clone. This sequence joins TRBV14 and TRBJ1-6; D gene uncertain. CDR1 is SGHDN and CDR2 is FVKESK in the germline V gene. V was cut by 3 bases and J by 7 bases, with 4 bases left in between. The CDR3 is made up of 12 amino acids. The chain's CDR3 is CASSHQNSPLHF. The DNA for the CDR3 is TGTGCCAGCAGCCATCAAAATTCACCCCTCCACTTT.